These T cell receptor beta chains were read from a single sample in a study of cytomegalovirus exposure and HLA in healthy donors. The repertoire was sequenced with immunoSEQ multiplex PCR; TCRdb's copy has only in-frame clones and lacks some. The sample includes approximately 150,000 clones, approximately 83% of them seen just once. Material: PBMCs. These receptors were collected from a male donor in good health and CMV-seronegative. The CDR3 runs from the conserved cysteine through the conserved F or W. A D gene is named only where the DNA matches it firmly. Only some rows state a clone size, as once, few, many or a class for expanded clones.

abundance,j_gene,v_gene,d_gene,CDR3nt,CDR3aa
-,TRBJ1-6,TRBV28,-,TGTGCCAGCAGTCCCCCCCCAGGTAGGCTTAATAATTCACCCCTCCACTTT,CASSPPPGRLNNSPLHF
-,TRBJ2-7,TRBV9,TRBD1,TGTGCCAGCAGCGTTACAGGGGGGACGGTGTACGAGCAGTACTTC,CASSVTGGTVYEQYF
-,TRBJ2-7,TRBV7-2,-,TGTGCCAGCAGCTCCTCCATTACTAGCTCCTACGAGCAGTACTTC,CASSSSITSSYEQYF
-,TRBJ2-1,TRBV11-2,-,TGTGCCAGCAGCTTAACGGCCAGGGGAGTCTACAATGAGCAGTTCTTC,CASSLTARGVYNEQFF
-,TRBJ2-5,TRBV27,TRBD2,TGTGCCAGCAGTTTATTGGAGCGGGGGAGCATAGGAGAGACCCAGTACTTC,CASSLLERGSIGETQYF
-,TRBJ1-2,TRBV7-2,TRBD1,TGTGCCAGCAGGAGAGGCTTAGTGTGGGGGGGGACAGGGGGCGATGGCTACACCTTC,CASRRGLVWGGTGGDGYTF
-,TRBJ2-7,TRBV28,TRBD1,TGTGCCAGCAGCCGCGCGGACAGGGGCCACGAGCAGTACTTC,CASSRADRGHEQYF
-,TRBJ2-7,TRBV18,-,TGTGCCAGCTCACTGACAGAGTCCTACGAGCAGTACTTC,CASSLTESYEQYF
-,TRBJ2-1,TRBV14,-,TGTGCCAGCAGTCCTCTCATGAGCTACAATGAGCAGTTCTTC,CASSPLMSYNEQFF
-,TRBJ1-3,TRBV4-3,TRBD1,TGCGCCAGCAGCCAGACTAGAAAGGGACAGGGCTTCTCTGGAAACACCATATATTTT,CASSQTRKGQGFSGNTIYF
-,TRBJ2-7,TRBV6-5,TRBD1,TGTGCCAGCAGACCCCAGGGGGCCGACGACGAGCAGTACTTC,CASRPQGADDEQYF
-,TRBJ1-1,TRBV6-5,TRBD1,TGTGCCAGCAGTGACAGGGGCAACACTGAAGCTTTCTTT,CASSDRGNTEAFF
-,TRBJ2-3,TRBV7-2,TRBD2,TGTGCCAGCAGCTTAGATGGCGGGGGGGCCGAAGATACGCAGTATTTT,CASSLDGGGAEDTQYF
few,TRBJ2-7,TRBV5-8,-,TGTGCCAGCAGCTACGGCGGCGAGCAGTACTTC,CASSYGGEQYF
-,TRBJ2-1,TRBV7-3,TRBD2,TGTGCCAGCAGCTTAACCGGACTAGCGGGGGGGCCGGGAGATGAGCAGTTCTTC,CASSLTGLAGGPGDEQFF
few,TRBJ1-2,TRBV19,TRBD1,TGTGCCAGTAGGGGGACAGAACCCCTCGGTGGCTACACCTTC,CASRGTEPLGGYTF
-,TRBJ2-3,TRBV27,TRBD2,TGTGCCAGCAGTCGATCCTTCCCCTCTGCGGGAGCCACGGATACGCAGTATTTT,CASSRSFPSAGATDTQYF
-,TRBJ1-4,TRBV13,-,TGTGCCAGCAGCTTAAACAGGGCTGAAAAACTGTTTTTT,CASSLNRAEKLFF
few,TRBJ1-2,TRBV14,-,TGTGCCAGCAGCCAAAGTGGGGCCGGCTACACCTTC,CASSQSGAGYTF
-,TRBJ2-1,TRBV4-3,-,TGCGCCAGCAGCCAAGTGTCTGCTGTGACAGACAATGAGCAGTTCTTC,CASSQVSAVTDNEQFF
-,TRBJ2-6,TRBV19,-,TGTGCCAGTAGTGACCCCCAGGCTGGGGCCAACGTCCTGACTTTC,CASSDPQAGANVLTF
few,TRBJ2-1,TRBV18,TRBD1,TGTGCCAGCTCACCGGCAGACAGGGATAGGTATGAGCAGTTCTTC,CASSPADRDRYEQFF
once,TRBJ1-4,TRBV5-1,-,TGCGCCAGCAGCTTGGTCGGTGAAAAACTGTTTTTT,CASSLVGEKLFF
-,TRBJ1-1,TRBV6-5,-,TGTGCCAGCAGTTACTCGGACAAGAACACTGAAGCTTTCTTT,CASSYSDKNTEAFF
few,TRBJ2-2,TRBV5-6,-,TGTGCCAGCAGCTTGGCACGGGAAGCTAAAACCGGGGAGCTGTTTTTT,CASSLAREAKTGELFF
-,TRBJ1-5,TRBV19,-,TGTGCCAGTAGTATCTATCACGGACACGAACATAGCAATCAGCCCCAGCATTTT,CASSIYHGHEHSNQPQHF
-,TRBJ1-1,TRBV21-1,-,TGTGCCAGCAGCAAAGTTCGAGAAACTGAAGCTTTCTTT,CASSKVRETEAFF
-,TRBJ2-1,TRBV7-9,TRBD1,TGTGCCAGCAGCTTGGGGACAGGCGGCACCTACAATGAGCAGTTCTTC,CASSLGTGGTYNEQFF
few,TRBJ1-5,TRBV28,TRBD1,TGTGCCAGCAGGTCGACAGGGACCAGGATGCCCCAGCATTTT,CASRSTGTRMPQHF
-,TRBJ1-5,TRBV5-3,-,TGTGCCAGAAGCCCCGATAAGCGCAATCAGCCCCAGCATTTT,CARSPDKRNQPQHF
-,TRBJ2-7,TRBV2,TRBD2,TGTGCCAGCAGTGAAGCGCGACTAGCGGGGGTTCAGTACTTC,CASSEARLAGVQYF
-,TRBJ2-2,TRBV28,-,TGTGCCAGCAAACAGGGGGGGACCGGGGAGCTGTTTTTT,CASKQGGTGELFF
few,TRBJ2-3,TRBV28,TRBD1,TGTGCCAGCAGTCTGGGACAGGCCATTCTAAGCACAGATACGCAGTATTTT,CASSLGQAILSTDTQYF
few,TRBJ1-2,TRBV4-3,-,TGCGCCAGCAGCCAAGATCTGCAGGGCGTTCGGGATGGCTACACCTTC,CASSQDLQGVRDGYTF
-,TRBJ2-7,TRBV19,TRBD2,TGTGCCAGTAGTATTTGGCTAGCGGGCTCCTACGGGCAGTACTTC,CASSIWLAGSYGQYF
-,TRBJ1-1,TRBV5-1,-,TGCGCCAGCACCGGGGATACCAACACTGAAGCTTTCTTT,CASTGDTNTEAFF
-,TRBJ1-2,TRBV6-5,TRBD1,TGTGCCAGCAGGATGACAGGGGTCAGTGATGGCTACACCTTC,CASRMTGVSDGYTF
few,TRBJ1-1,TRBV30,TRBD1,TGTGCCTGGAGGAGACAGGGGAGCACTGAAGCTTTCTTT,CAWRRQGSTEAFF
-,TRBJ2-5,TRBV28,TRBD1,TGTGCCAGCAGTTTAGGGACAGGGGGGTACGGGGAGACCCAGTACTTC,CASSLGTGGYGETQYF
-,TRBJ1-3,TRBV28,TRBD1,TGTGCCAGCAGTCCGGGACAGGACTCTGGAAACACCATATATTTT,CASSPGQDSGNTIYF
few,TRBJ1-4,TRBV20-1,-,TGCAGTGCGGGTGGCGGTGAAAAACTGTTTTTT,CSAGGGEKLFF
-,TRBJ1-1,TRBV4-1,-,TGCGCCAGCAGCCAGCGGGCGGAGAACACTGAAGCTTTCTTT,CASSQRAENTEAFF
-,TRBJ1-4,TRBV30,-,TGTGCCTGGGGAGGTGGACCCGCAACTAATGAAAAACTGTTTTTT,CAWGGGPATNEKLFF
-,TRBJ1-5,TRBV19,-,TGTGCCAGTACCGGGACTTCCAATCAGCCCCAGCATTTT,CASTGTSNQPQHF
once,TRBJ2-2,TRBV25-1,TRBD2,TGTGCCAGCACCCCAGCGGGGAGTACCGGGGAGCTGTTTTTT,CASTPAGSTGELFF
-,TRBJ1-5,TRBV7-2,-,TGTGCCAGCAGCTTAGAAGGGGTAAGGAATCAGCCCCAGCATTTT,CASSLEGVRNQPQHF